The 16 T cell receptor beta chains reported below all come from one sample, sequenced in a study of liver allograft versus peripheral blood T cells. Study context: What was compared were the T cell receptor repertoires in transplanted livers and those in the peripheral blood of recipients.

From the reads, TCRdb called clonotypes with MiXCR, one entry per CDR3 protein. The data hold several thousand distinct CDR3 sequences, with 18% observed a single time. These receptors came from a human patient who had a liver transplant. Some T cells may trace back to the graft donor.

The V call is TRBV28, the J call TRBJ2-7, with D possibly being TRBD1 (5 bases). CDR1 and CDR2 from the germline V gene are MDHEN and SYDVKM. The CDR3 is 16 residues long. Trimming left V 4 bases short and J 0 bases short, with 16 bases between. The CDR3 bases are TGTGCCAGCAGTTCCCCCCTCAGGGTACACTCCTACGAGCAGTACTTC. Translating it yields CASSSPLRVHSYEQYF.

By frequency in the sample, this clonotype is medium-sized. The chain carries TRBV6-1 and TRBJ1-2, with D possibly TRBD1 on 6 matching bases. CDR3 length equals 20 residues. V gave up 5 bases and J gave up 0 bases, with 28 bases separating them. The germline gives CDR1 MNHNS, CDR2 SASEGT. The CDR3 protein is CASSRRPVLDRSRANYGYTF. The CDR3 nucleotides read TGTGCCAGCAGTCGCCGCCCCGTCCTAGACAGGTCGCGAGCTAACTATGGCTACACCTTC.

The chain couples TRBV7-9 to TRBJ1-1, with unresolved D. The germline gives CDR1 SEHNR, CDR2 FQNEAQ (reference sequence). The CDR3 length is 15 residues. V lost 2 bases and J 4 bases, leaving 14 bases between the germline ends. The DNA of the CDR3 is TGTGCCAGCAGCTTAATGACCTCCGGGTCCACTGAAGCTTTCTTT. It is translated as CASSLMTSGSTEAFF.

This clonotype came up many times. This chain links TRBV27 with TRBJ2-2; no clear D. Trimming left V 3 bases short and J 0 bases short, with 2 bases between. CDR3 size: 13 residues. Germline CDR1 is MNHEY and CDR2 is SMNVEV (reference sequence). CDR3 residues: CASSFANTGELFF. For the CDR3, the DNA is TGTGCCAGCAGTTTCGCGAACACCGGGGAGCTGTTTTTT.

This clonotype was counted ten times or more. The V and J genes are TRBV27 and TRBJ2-7; 9 nucleotides align to TRBD1. V lost 7 bases to trimming and J lost 3 bases; unmatched junction nucleotides: 4. This CDR3 has 13 residues. Looked up from germline, CDR1 is MNHEY and CDR2 is SMNVEV (reference sequence). The CDR3 protein is CASKTTGGYEQYF. As DNA, the CDR3 is TGTGCCAGCAAAACGACAGGGGGCTACGAGCAGTACTTC.

V usage is TRBV6-5 and J usage is TRBJ2-1; 10 bases are a match to TRBD2. Germline V CDR1 and CDR2: MNHEY, SVGAGI. CDR3 size: 16 residues. With V trimmed by 0 bases and J by 6 bases, 5 bases remained unmatched. CDR3 in amino acids: CASSYSLAGALNEQFF. The CDR3, as DNA: TGTGCCAGCAGTTACTCCCTAGCGGGGGCCCTCAATGAGCAGTTCTTC.

By proportion, this clonotype is medium-sized. The rearrangement links TRBV13 to TRBJ1-1; 7 nucleotides agree with TRBD1. With 1 base clipped from V and 11 bases from J, the junction kept 19 bases outside the gene matches. Germline values: CDR1 PRHDT, CDR2 FYEKMQ (reference sequence). This CDR3 has 17 residues. The chain's CDR3 is CASSLEGQLLNGGNAFF. CDR3 DNA: TGTGCCAGCAGCTTAGAGGGACAGCTCCTCAACGGGGGGAACGCTTTCTTT.

This clonotype appeared many times. The chain employs TRBV6-1 and TRBJ1-4, with D possibly being TRBD1 (5 bases). Trimming took 6 bases from V and 5 from J, leaving 13 bases between them. The germline V gene has CDR1 MNHNS and CDR2 SASEGT. This CDR3 has 14 residues. DNA for the CDR3: TGTGCCAGCAGAGCCGGGACGGTGAATGAAAAACTGTTTTTT. It encodes CASRAGTVNEKLFF.

The chain joins TRBV7-2 to TRBJ2-1; a possible D gene is TRBD2 (6 bases). CDR1 is SGHTA, CDR2 FQGNSA, per germline. The CDR3 sequence is 15 residues long. Trimming removed 4 bases at V and 7 bases at J, with 17 bases between. For the CDR3, the DNA is TGTGCCAGCAGCTCCACTAGCACTCTGGGAAATGAGCAGTTCTTC. Its translation is CASSSTSTLGNEQFF. The whole variable domain, remainder taken from reference TRBV7-2 and TRBJ2-1, is GAGVSQSPSNKVTEKGKDVELRCDPISGHTALYWYRQSLGQGLEFLIYFQGNSAPDKSGLPSDRFSAERTGGSVSTLTIQRTQQEDSAVYLCASSSTSTLGNEQFFGPGTRLTVL.

The chain uses TRBV19 and TRBJ1-5; no definite D call. There are 13 residues in the CDR3. The ends were cut back, 0 bases at V and 11 bases at J, with 11 bases in the middle. The germline CDR1 and CDR2 sequences are LNHDA and SQIVND (reference sequence). The DNA of the CDR3 is TGTGCCAGTAGTATAGATAAAGAGGAGGCCCAGCATTTT. The encoded protein is CASSIDKEEAQHF.

The chain recombines TRBV5-4 with TRBJ2-7; weak D call: TRBD1 (5 bases). Germline V lookup: CDR1 SGHNT, CDR2 YYREEE (reference sequence). The CDR3 length is 13 residues. V shed 0 bases and J shed 3 bases, with 7 bases lying between them. The CDR3, as DNA: TGTGCCAGCAGCTTGGGACAGAGCTACGAGCAGTACTTC. Protein: CASSLGQSYEQYF.

The sample holds a few counts of this clonotype. The chain links TRBV6-5 to TRBJ1-5, with D tentatively TRBD1 (5 bases). Per the germline V gene, CDR1 is MNHEY and CDR2 is SVGAGI. The CDR3 has 15 residues. V was shortened by 5 bases and J by 3 bases, with 14 bases between the two germline ends. The CDR3 nucleotides read TGTGCCAGCAGTCCGGGGGGGGGGTACAATCAGCCCCAGCATTTT. Translation gives CASSPGGGYNQPQHF.

This clonotype came up many times. J is TRBJ1-4 and V is TRBV7-2; 9 positions agree with TRBD1. Germline CDR1 reads SGHTA; CDR2 reads FQGNSA. V trimming: 6 bases; J trimming: 8 bases; junction bases outside the gene matches: 10. CDR3 length: 15 amino acids. The CDR3 protein is CASSYSGTGKEKLFF. The CDR3 region has the DNA TGTGCCAGCAGTTACTCCGGGACAGGGAAGGAAAAACTGTTTTTT.

This clonotype was detected many times. The gene calls are TRBV15 and TRBJ1-1; D unclear. The germline CDR1 and CDR2 sequences are LNHNV and YYDKDF (reference sequence). The V end lost 0 bases, the J end lost 11 bases, and 4 bases lay between the germline ends. This CDR3 comprises 10 residues. This chain's CDR3 is CATSRDGAFF. For the CDR3, the DNA is TGTGCCACCAGCAGAGATGGGGCTTTCTTT.

The gene calls are TRBV12-3 or TRBV12-4 and TRBJ1-5, with 7 bases aligning to TRBD1. The CDR3 covers 15 residues. The V gene end was trimmed by 5 bases and the J gene end by 2 bases; junction bases not matched to a gene: 6. The chain's CDR3 is CASSGTEQGNQPQHF. The CDR3 coding sequence is TGTGCCAGCAGTGGGACAGAGCAAGGCAATCAGCCCCAGCATTTT.

This clonotype was observed a single time. The gene calls are TRBV7-9 and TRBJ1-1; no reliable D call. CDR1 and CDR2 from the germline V gene are SEHNR and FQNEAQ (reference sequence). CDR3 size: 12 residues. Between the trimmed V and J ends, which lost 1 base and 7 bases, there was a span of 7 bases. In DNA form, the CDR3 reads TGTGCCAGCAGCTTAGGGGTGGATGAAGCTTTCTTT. Translation gives CASSLGVDEAFF. Full variable domain (remainder filled in from reference TRBV7-9 and TRBJ1-1): DTGVSQNPRHKITKRGQNVTFRCDPISEHNRLYWYRQTLGQGPEFLTYFQNEAQLEKSRLLSDRFSAERPKGSFSTLEIQRTEQGDSAMYLCASSLGVDEAFFGQGTRLTVV.